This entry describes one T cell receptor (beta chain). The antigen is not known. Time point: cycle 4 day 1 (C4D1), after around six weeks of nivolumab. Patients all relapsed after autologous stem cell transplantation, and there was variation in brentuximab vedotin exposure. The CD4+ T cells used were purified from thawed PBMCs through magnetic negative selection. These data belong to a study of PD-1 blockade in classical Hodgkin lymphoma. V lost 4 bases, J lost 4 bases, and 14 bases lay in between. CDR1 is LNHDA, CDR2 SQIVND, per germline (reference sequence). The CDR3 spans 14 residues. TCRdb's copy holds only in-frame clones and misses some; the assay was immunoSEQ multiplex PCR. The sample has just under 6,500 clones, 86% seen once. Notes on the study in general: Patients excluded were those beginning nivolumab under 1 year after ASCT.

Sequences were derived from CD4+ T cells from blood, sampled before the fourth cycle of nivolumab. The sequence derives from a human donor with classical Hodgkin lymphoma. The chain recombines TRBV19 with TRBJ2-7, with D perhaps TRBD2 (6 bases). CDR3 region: CASSNSGFKYEQYF. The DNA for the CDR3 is TGTGCCAGTAGTAATAGCGGATTCAAGTACGAGCAGTACTTC.